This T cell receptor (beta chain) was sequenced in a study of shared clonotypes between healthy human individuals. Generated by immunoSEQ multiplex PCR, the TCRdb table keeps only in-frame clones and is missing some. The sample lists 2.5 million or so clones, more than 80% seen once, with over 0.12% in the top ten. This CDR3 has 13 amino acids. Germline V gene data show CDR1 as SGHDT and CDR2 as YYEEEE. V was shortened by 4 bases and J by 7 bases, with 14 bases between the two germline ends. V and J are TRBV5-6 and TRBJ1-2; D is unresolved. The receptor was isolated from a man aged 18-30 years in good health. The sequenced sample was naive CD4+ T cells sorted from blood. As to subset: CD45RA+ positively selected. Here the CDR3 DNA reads TGTGCCAGCAGCCCAGACAAGTCCTCTGGCTACACCTTC. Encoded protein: CASSPDKSSGYTF.